This T cell receptor (beta chain) was captured by sequencing in a study of control samples from healthy donors and cancer patients. Clones were sequenced by immunoSEQ multiplex PCR, and TCRdb holds only the in-frame ones, with some missing. Counted here are about 85,000 clones, just under 90% occurring once; the ten biggest clones make up around 6%. This receptor was identified in a man aged 50 to 59 in good health. Sequences were obtained from blood.

The CDR3 sequence is CASRRGVGNSPLHF. The CDR3 DNA reads as TGTGCCAGCAGGCGGGGAGTCGGAAATTCACCCCTCCACTTT. This chain joins TRBV7-2 and TRBJ1-6; D gene uncertain. CDR1 is SGHTA, CDR2 FQGNSA, per germline. The CDR3 sequence is 14 residues long. Trimming stripped 6 bases from V and 7 bases from J, with 13 bases between.